This entry features one T cell receptor (beta chain) sequence. This entry belongs to a study of blood T cell repertoires in COVID-19. Study as a whole: COVID-19 samples, acute and convalescent, were from the United States, Italy and Spain.

Trimming took off 3 bases at V and 8 bases at J, with 13 bases between the two ends. This CDR3 contains 13 residues. The table came from immunoSEQ multiplex PCR; TCRdb's copy has only in-frame clones and leaves some out. The sample holds around 130,000 clones; 65% to 85% are singletons and the top ten take approximately 2%. Sequenced: peripheral blood. This sequence originates from a man in his 70s with acute or convalescent COVID-19. This chain joins TRBV12-3 or TRBV12-4 and TRBJ1-2; maybe TRBD1 (5 bases). This CDR3 is CASSLSRAAGYTF. In DNA, the CDR3 is TGTGCCAGCAGTTTGTCCAGGGCGGCGGGCTACACCTTC.